This entry features one T cell receptor beta chain sequence. The sample originates from a study of blood T cell repertoires in COVID-19. About the study: Collection of acute and convalescent COVID-19 samples took place in the United States, Italy and Spain.

Original processing notes: Nucleated cell number was recorded as an estimate derived from reference gene primer amplification. The method was immunoSEQ multiplex PCR; TCRdb's version includes in-frame clones alone and lacks a portion of them. That table furnishes V, J and clone size, whereas the DNA furnished D and trimming. The table shows around 120,000 clones, with about 89% occurring only once. The germline gives CDR1 LGHDT, CDR2 YNNKEL (reference sequence). The trim removed 1 base at V and 9 bases at J, leaving 13 bases unmatched. CDR3 length: 16 amino acids. This TCR derives from a woman in her 70s with acute or convalescent COVID-19. This sequence joins TRBV3-1 (or the pseudogene TRBV3-2) and TRBJ1-1, with 8 positions matching TRBD1. The sample comprised peripheral blood. The DNA for the CDR3 is TGTGCCAGCAGCCAAGTCTTTGGACAGGGCGTATCACAAGCTTTCTTT. This codes for CASSQVFGQGVSQAFF.